The 15 T cell receptor beta chains in this list originate from one sample, sequenced in a study of blood T cell dynamics during melanoma immunotherapy. Described time point: pre-treatment baseline. The assay was immunoSEQ multiplex PCR, and TCRdb's table has in-frame clones only and misses some. The sample lists some 10,000 clones, 86% seen once, with about a tenth in the top ten. The sample in question was blood, obtained from a patient treated with checkpoint blockade. These TCRs come from a human donor with melanoma.

V is TRBV10-3 and J is TRBJ2-5; D call uncertain. The CDR3 runs to 12 residues. Germline CDR1 ENHRY, CDR2 SYGVKD. V was clipped by 0 bases and J by 5 bases, with 4 bases between them. CDR3 DNA sequence: TGTGCCATCAGTGAGTCACTCGAGACCCAGTACTTC. Translating gives CAISESLETQYF.

This chain uses TRBV30 with TRBJ1-1; 7 bases align to TRBD1. The CDR3 has 13 residues. V shed 0 bases, J shed 4 bases, and the junction held 2 bases outside the gene matches. Germline CDR1 GTSNPN, CDR2 SVGIG (reference sequence). CDR3 nucleotides: TGTGCCTGGAGTGTAGGGGGCCGCACTGAAGCTTTCTTT. Its translation: CAWSVGGRTEAFF.

The rearrangement uses TRBV18 and TRBJ2-5, with TRBD1 matching over 8 bases. The ends lost 3 bases at V and 1 base at J; junction bases unmatched: 4. Germline CDR1 and CDR2: KGHSH and LQKENI. The CDR3 is 15 amino acids. As DNA, the CDR3 is TGTGCCAGCTCACCTCGACAGGGGCCCCAAGAGACCCAGTACTTC. Protein product: CASSPRQGPQETQYF.

V gene TRBV7-3 combines with J gene TRBJ2-1; D is perhaps TRBD1 or TRBD2 (7 bases each). Per the germline V gene, CDR1 is SGHTA and CDR2 is FQGTGA. This CDR3 comprises 15 residues. Trimming pared 4 bases from V and 9 bases from J, leaving 19 bases between. CDR3 sequence (DNA): TGTGCCAGCAGCTCCCAGGGGGGGTTTGGAGGTGAGCAGTTCTTC. Protein product: CASSSQGGFGGEQFF.

To note about this clone: One end of the junction fails to match germline, which may point to a read error. The chain joins TRBV4-2 to TRBJ2-1, with 9 bases fitting TRBD1. Germline loops: CDR1 LGHNA, CDR2 YNFKEQ. The CDR3 spans 15 residues. This CDR3 reads CASSHPGTGYHEQLF. The CDR3 DNA reads TGTGCCAGCAGCCACCCCGGGACAGGGTACCATGAGCAGCTCTTC.

This clone was counted only a few times. The J gene is TRBJ1-2, the V gene TRBV2; weak D call: TRBD1 (6 bases). V was trimmed by 8 bases and J by 0 bases, leaving 7 bases between them. Germline V gives CDR1 SNHLY, CDR2 FYNNEI. The CDR3 covers 12 residues. The CDR3 reads CASGQSNYGYTF. CDR3 nucleotide sequence: TGTGCCAGCGGACAGTCTAACTATGGCTACACCTTC.

The chain joins TRBV7-8 to TRBJ1-6, with TRBD1 identical over 7 bases. V was clipped by 2 bases and J by 7 bases; unmatched bases: 5. The germline CDR1 and CDR2 sequences are SGHVS and FQNEAQ. CDR3 size: 15 residues. Written as DNA, the CDR3 is TGTGCCAGCAGCTTACAGACAGGGCCAAATTCACCCCTCCACTTT. It encodes CASSLQTGPNSPLHF.

The rearrangement links TRBV2 to TRBJ2-7; D gene ambiguous. This CDR3 is 15 amino acids long. With 6 bases removed from V and 3 bases from J, the gap between germline ends came to 18 bases. Germline V lookup: CDR1 SNHLY, CDR2 FYNNEI. CDR3 sequence: CASRASGLYYYEQYF. The CDR3 nucleotides are TGTGCCAGCAGAGCTTCTGGTCTCTACTACTACGAGCAGTACTTC.

The chain couples TRBV7-6 to TRBJ1-1; TRBD1 matches at 8 bases. The trim removed 1 base at V and 3 bases at J, leaving 1 base unmatched. There are 14 residues in the CDR3. Germline CDR1 SGHVS, CDR2 FNYEAQ. The CDR3 nucleotides read TGTGCCAGCAGCTTAGTGACAGGGGACACTGAAGCTTTCTTT. It specifies CASSLVTGDTEAFF.

The V call is TRBV28, the J call TRBJ1-2; D ambiguous. V lost 1 base and J 1 base, leaving 7 bases between the germline ends. The CDR3 totals 14 residues. CDR1 and CDR2 from the germline V gene are MDHEN and SYDVKM. CDR3 protein: CASSLSVFNYGYTF. The DNA for the CDR3 is TGTGCCAGCAGTTTATCGGTTTTTAACTATGGCTACACCTTC.

The chain is built from TRBV19 and TRBJ2-6; D is ambiguous. V was clipped by 8 bases and J by 0 bases, with 14 bases between them. In germline, CDR1 is LNHDA, CDR2 SQIVND (reference sequence). This CDR3 comprises 16 residues. The DNA for the CDR3 is TGTGCCAGTTCTAGGCAATCTACCTCTGGGGCCAACGTCCTGACTTTC. It specifies CASSRQSTSGANVLTF.

The V gene is TRBV6-5, the J gene TRBJ2-1; D might be TRBD1 (5 bases). Germline V gives CDR1 MNHEY, CDR2 SVGAGI. The V end lost 6 bases, the J end lost 7 bases, and 16 bases lay between the germline ends. The CDR3 totals 14 residues. The CDR3 region is CASSPRRGQNEQFF. CDR3 coding DNA: TGTGCCAGCAGCCCCCGAAGGGGTCAAAATGAGCAGTTCTTC.

Here the CDR3 DNA reads TGCGCCAGCAGTGAGTCCGGGACTAGCTCCTACGAGCAGTACTTC. Amino acid sequence: CASSESGTSSYEQYF. V usage is TRBV10-2 and J usage is TRBJ2-7; 8 bases match TRBD2. After removal of 0 bases from V and 0 bases from J, the junction contained 1 base not matched to a gene. Germline assignment: CDR1 WSHSY and CDR2 SAAADI. The CDR3 has 15 residues.

The chain recombines TRBV6-6 with TRBJ2-3, with D unclear. Germline loops: CDR1 MNHNY, CDR2 SVGAGI (reference sequence). The CDR3 covers 11 residues. With 7 bases removed from V and 6 bases from J, the gap between germline ends came to 8 bases. The CDR3 protein is CASTQADTQYF. As DNA, the CDR3 is TGTGCCAGCACCCAGGCGGATACGCAGTATTTT.

The rearrangement links TRBV28 to TRBJ1-5, with D perhaps matching TRBD1 (6 bases). This CDR3 has 16 residues. The germline V and J ends were trimmed by 5 bases and 2 bases, with 16 bases remaining between them. The V gene's germline CDR1 is MDHEN and CDR2 SYDVKM. CDR3 sequence: CASSPFFRGRNQPQHF. CDR3 in DNA: TGTGCCAGCAGTCCCTTTTTCAGGGGTCGCAATCAGCCCCAGCATTTT.